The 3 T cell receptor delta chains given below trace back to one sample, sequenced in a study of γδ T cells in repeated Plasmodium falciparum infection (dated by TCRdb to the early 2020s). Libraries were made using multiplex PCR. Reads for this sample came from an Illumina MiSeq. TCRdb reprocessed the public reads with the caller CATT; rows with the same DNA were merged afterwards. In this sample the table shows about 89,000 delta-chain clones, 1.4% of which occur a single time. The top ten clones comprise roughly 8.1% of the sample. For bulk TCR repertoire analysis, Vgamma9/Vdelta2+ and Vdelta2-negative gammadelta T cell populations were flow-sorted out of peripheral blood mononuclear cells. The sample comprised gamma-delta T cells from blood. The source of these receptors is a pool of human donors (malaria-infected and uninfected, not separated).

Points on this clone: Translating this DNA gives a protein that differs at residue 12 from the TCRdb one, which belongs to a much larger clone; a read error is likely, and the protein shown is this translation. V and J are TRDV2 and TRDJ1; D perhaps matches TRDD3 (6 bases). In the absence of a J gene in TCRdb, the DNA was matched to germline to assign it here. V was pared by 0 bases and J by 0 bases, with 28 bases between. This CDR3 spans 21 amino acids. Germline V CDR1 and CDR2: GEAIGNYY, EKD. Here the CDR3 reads CACDTVYGPMGGTLDTDKLIF. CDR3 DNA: TGTGCCTGTGACACCGTCTATGGGCCCATGGGGGGTACGTTAGACACCGATAAACTCATCTTT.

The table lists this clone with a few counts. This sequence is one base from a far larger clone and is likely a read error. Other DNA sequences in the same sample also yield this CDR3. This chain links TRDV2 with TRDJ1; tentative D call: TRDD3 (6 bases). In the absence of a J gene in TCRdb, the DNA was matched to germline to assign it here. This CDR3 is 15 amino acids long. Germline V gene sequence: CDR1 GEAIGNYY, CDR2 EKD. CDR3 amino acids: CACDAWGQDTDKLIF. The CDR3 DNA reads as TGTGCTTGTGACGCCTGGGGACAGGACACCGATAAACTCATCTTT.

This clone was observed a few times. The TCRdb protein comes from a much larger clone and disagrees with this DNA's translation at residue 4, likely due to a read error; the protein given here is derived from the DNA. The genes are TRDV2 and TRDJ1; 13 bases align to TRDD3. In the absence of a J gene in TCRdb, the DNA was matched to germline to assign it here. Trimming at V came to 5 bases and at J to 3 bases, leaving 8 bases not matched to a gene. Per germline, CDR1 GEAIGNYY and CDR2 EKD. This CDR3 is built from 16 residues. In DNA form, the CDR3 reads TGTGCCTGTGGCACTGGGGGATACGCGTTTTCCGATAAACTCATCTTT. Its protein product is CACGTGGYAFSDKLIF.